Below are 32 T cell receptor beta chains sequenced from a single sample in a study of T cells in Graves' hyperthyroidism and ophthalmopathy. Amplified TCR beta CDR3 regions came from RNA transcripts. The TCR CDR3 first-round RT-PCR relied on the HTBI primer set. TCRdb used MiXCR to reprocess the multiplex PCR reads, holding one entry per CDR3 protein. The table has 300,000 to 400,000 distinct CDR3 sequences, around 14% seen once. Sequenced sample: blood. The receptors stem from a woman aged 55-70 years with Graves' hyperthyroidism.

This clonotype showed up just once. V gene TRBV12-3 or TRBV12-4 combines with J gene TRBJ2-5; the D gene is possibly TRBD1 (5 bases). The CDR3 has 14 residues. V dropped 2 bases and J dropped 5 bases, with 12 bases sitting between them. The CDR3 coding sequence is TGTGCCAGCAGTTTAACGGCCGCAGGGGAGACCCAGTACTTC. It yields the protein CASSLTAAGETQYF.

This clonotype was found many times. V is TRBV6-1 and J is TRBJ2-5; tentatively, D is TRBD1 or TRBD2 (5 bases each). The germline V and J ends were trimmed by 2 bases and 7 bases, with 14 bases remaining between them. CDR3 length: 14 residues. Germline CDR1 is MNHNS and CDR2 is SASEGT. CDR3 bases: TGTGCCAGCAGTGAAAGCGGCAGGGATGGGACCCAGTACTTC. Translated: CASSESGRDGTQYF.

Turning to this clonotype: Being one base from a much bigger clone, this may be a read error. The chain couples TRBV6-2 or TRBV6-3 to TRBJ2-7, with unresolved D. CDR1 and CDR2 (germline): MNHEY, SVGEGT. V was shortened by 6 bases and J by 4 bases, with 19 bases between the two germline ends. The CDR3 length is 15 residues. Written as DNA, the CDR3 is TGTGCCAGCAGGACCCTCACCATTCTAGGATACGAGCAGTACTTC. Amino acid sequence: CASRTLTILGYEQYF.

This clonotype occurred a few times. This may come from a read error, since a much larger clone is one base off. The gene calls are TRBV30 and TRBJ2-3, with D uncertain. CDR3 length: 12 amino acids. CDR1 and CDR2 (germline): GTSNPN, SVGIG (reference sequence). In DNA, the CDR3 is TGTGCCCGGAGTCTCAGCACAGATACGCAGTATTTT. Encoded protein: CARSLSTDTQYF.

This clonotype was seen only a few times. The chain has TRBV30 and TRBJ2-2, with D perhaps given as TRBD1 or TRBD2 (5 bases each). The CDR3 runs to 12 residues. The V end was cut by 3 bases, the J end by 6 bases, with 8 bases between. Germline assignment: CDR1 GTSNPN and CDR2 SVGIG (reference sequence). Here the CDR3 DNA reads TGTGCCTGGAGCGAGGGACCCGGGGAGCTGTTTTTT. Protein product: CAWSEGPGELFF.

J is TRBJ1-2 and V is TRBV28, with 9 nucleotides matching TRBD1. Trimming took 5 bases from V and 4 from J; bases not matched to a gene: 5. This CDR3 contains 14 residues. CDR1 is MDHEN and CDR2 is SYDVKM in the germline V gene. CDR3 residues: CASSPPGQGYGYTF. The CDR3 DNA sequence: TGTGCCAGCAGTCCCCCGGGACAGGGCTATGGCTACACCTTC.

This clonotype was counted many times. Here the CDR3 reads CASSGGGRGNEQYF. The CDR3 DNA sequence: TGTGCCAGCAGCGGGGGAGGGCGGGGGAACGAGCAGTACTTC. The rearrangement joins TRBV11-2 to TRBJ2-7; TRBD2 matches at 7 bases. Trimming took 5 bases from V and 5 from J; bases not matched to a gene: 9. Germline V CDR1 and CDR2: SGHAT, FQNNGV. The CDR3 sequence is 14 residues long.

This clonotype was recorded many times. The V and J genes are TRBV2 and TRBJ1-4, with a tentative D call TRBD1 (6 bases). Germline V CDR1 and CDR2: SNHLY, FYNNEI. The CDR3 totals 14 residues. Trimming shortened V by 6 bases and J by 4 bases, and 12 bases separated the two germline ends. CDR3 amino acids: CASRQRGINEKLFF. DNA of the CDR3: TGTGCCAGCAGGCAGAGGGGGATTAATGAAAAACTGTTTTTT. Complete variable domain (other parts from reference TRBV2 and TRBJ1-4): EPEVTQTPSHQVTQMGQEVILRCVPISNHLYFYWYRQILGQKVEFLVSFYNNEISEKSEIFDDQFSVERPDGSNFTLKIRSTKLEDSAMYFCASRQRGINEKLFFGSGTQLSVL.

A remark on this clonotype: The junction shows a germline mismatch at one end, possibly a read error. This sequence joins TRBV6-1 and TRBJ2-5; maybe TRBD2 (5 bases). Germline loops: CDR1 MNHNS, CDR2 SASEGT. The CDR3 has 14 residues. CDR3: CASREAVYQETQYF. Written as DNA, the CDR3 is TGTGCCAGCAGGGAAGCGGTGTACCAAGAGACCCAGTACTTC.

In this sample, this clonotype turned up many times. The V gene is TRBV6-1, the J gene TRBJ2-5, with D unclear. This CDR3 spans 14 amino acids. The V gene's germline CDR1 is MNHNS and CDR2 SASEGT. V lost 0 bases to trimming and J lost 5 bases, with 10 bases between them. Written as DNA, the CDR3 is TGTGCCAGCAGTGAAGCTGTGGCTAGTGAGACCCAGTACTTC. Its protein is CASSEAVASETQYF.

The chain carries TRBV9 and TRBJ2-1; D is unresolved. CDR1 is SGDLS, CDR2 YYNGEE, per germline. The V end was cut by 3 bases, the J end by 0 bases, with 10 bases between. The CDR3 loop spans 15 amino acids. CDR3 sequence (DNA): TGTGCCAGCAGCGCAGACGGCGGCTCCTACAATGAGCAGTTCTTC. Residues: CASSADGGSYNEQFF.

The sample holds a few counts of this clonotype. This chain connects TRBV6-1 to TRBJ2-3; TRBD1 agrees at 8 bases. The CDR3 has 15 amino acids. Trimming at V came to 3 bases and at J to 2 bases, leaving 4 bases not matched to a gene. In germline, CDR1 is MNHNS, CDR2 SASEGT. The CDR3 reads CASSDTQGATDTQYF. The CDR3 coding sequence is TGTGCCAGCAGTGATACGCAGGGGGCCACAGATACGCAGTATTTT.

There are a few counts of this clonotype. This chain uses TRBV2 with TRBJ2-5, with TRBD1 identical over 7 bases. V lost 8 bases and J lost 1; bases outside the gene matches: 4. Germline lookup yields CDR1 SNHLY and CDR2 FYNNEI. The CDR3 runs to 13 residues. The CDR3, as DNA: TGTGCCAGCCGAGGACAGGCCCAAGAGACCCAGTACTTC. This encodes CASRGQAQETQYF.

This clonotype was counted ten times or more. The chain has TRBV12-3 or TRBV12-4 and TRBJ2-5; D unclear. The V gene lost 2 bases and the J gene lost 1 base, with 8 bases spanning the gap. The CDR3 sequence is 14 residues long. The chain's CDR3 is CASSLSLRQETQYF. The CDR3 DNA follows: TGTGCCAGCAGTTTAAGCCTGCGCCAAGAGACCCAGTACTTC.

The sample holds many counts of this clonotype. V and J are TRBV28 and TRBJ1-1; a possible D gene is TRBD1 (6 bases). This CDR3 is 13 amino acids long. V dropped 6 bases and J dropped 3 bases, with 11 bases sitting between them. Per germline, CDR1 MDHEN and CDR2 SYDVKM. The CDR3: CASRPRGYTEAFF. Written as DNA, the CDR3 is TGTGCCAGCAGACCTAGGGGGTACACTGAAGCTTTCTTT.

This clonotype was detected many times. This rearrangement joins TRBV6-2 or TRBV6-3 to TRBJ2-1; possible D gene TRBD2, 5 bases. The CDR3 is made up of 12 amino acids. V was cut by 5 bases and J by 11 bases, with 13 bases left in between. From germline, CDR1 is MNHEY and CDR2 SVGEGT. DNA for the CDR3: TGTGCCAGCAGTGAAACTAGTATTCAGCAGTTCTTC. Translating it yields CASSETSIQQFF.

The chain links TRBV9 to TRBJ2-1; 8 positions match TRBD2. Germline CDR1 reads SGDLS; CDR2 reads YYNGEE. V shed 0 bases and J 2 bases; nucleotides not matched to a gene: 1. This CDR3 spans 15 amino acids. CDR3 nucleotides: TGTGCCAGCAGCGTAGGGACTAGCCCCTACAATGAGCAGTTCTTC. It codes for CASSVGTSPYNEQFF.

This clonotype was seen many times. J is TRBJ2-3 and V is TRBV27; 7 bases align to TRBD2. The CDR3 covers 15 residues. The V gene end was trimmed by 5 bases and the J gene end by 1 base; junction bases not matched to a gene: 6. Germline loops: CDR1 MNHEY, CDR2 SMNVEV (reference sequence). CDR3: CASSQGRARTDTQYF. CDR3 nucleotides: TGTGCCAGCAGTCAAGGGAGGGCCCGCACAGATACGCAGTATTTT.

This rearrangement joins TRBV6-6 to TRBJ1-2, with D perhaps matching TRBD1 (6 bases). The germline gives CDR1 MNHNY, CDR2 SVGAGI (reference sequence). This CDR3 contains 13 residues. Trimming stripped 2 bases from V and 8 bases from J, with 12 bases between. CDR3 nucleotide sequence: TGTGCCAGCAGTTACGACAGGACGTTGGGCTACACCTTC. Its translation: CASSYDRTLGYTF.

This clonotype has ten or more counts. The genes are TRBV29-1 and TRBJ2-3; D is possibly TRBD2 (7 bases). Per the germline V gene, CDR1 is SQVTM and CDR2 is ANQGSEA. V lost 6 bases to trimming and J lost 1 base, with 17 bases between them. There are 15 residues in the CDR3. Here the CDR3 reads CSVDPGGFGTDTQYF. DNA for the CDR3: TGCAGCGTCGACCCGGGGGGCTTTGGCACAGATACGCAGTATTTT.

This clonotype showed up many times. The V call is TRBV29-1, the J call TRBJ2-7; TRBD2 matches 14 bases. The CDR3 has 19 residues. Germline V lookup: CDR1 SQVTM, CDR2 ANQGSEA. The ends lost 1 base at V and 4 bases at J; junction bases unmatched: 15. The CDR3 DNA follows: TGCAGCGTTGAAGCCGTGACTAGCGGGAGGGCCGTCAGAAGATACGAGCAGTACTTC. Translating gives CSVEAVTSGRAVRRYEQYF.

This clonotype was counted ten times or more. The J gene is TRBJ1-5, the V gene TRBV28; no reliable D call. Germline V CDR1 and CDR2: MDHEN, SYDVKM. Trimming removed 5 bases from V and 3 bases from J, with 2 bases in between. This CDR3 spans 11 amino acids. CDR3 sequence (DNA): TGTGCCAGCAGTCCCAATCAGCCCCAGCATTTT. It codes for CASSPNQPQHF. Full variable domain (outside the CDR3, taken from reference TRBV28 and TRBJ1-5): DVKVTQSSRYLVKRTGEKVFLECVQDMDHENMFWYRQDPGLGLRLIYFSYDVKMKEKGDIPEGYSVSREKKERFSLILESASTNQTSMYLCASSPNQPQHFGDGTRLSIL.

This chain links TRBV3-1 with TRBJ2-2; 9 positions match TRBD2. The CDR3 spans 14 residues. Germline V CDR1 and CDR2: LGHDT, YNNKEL (reference sequence). J gave up 5 bases and V 5 bases, and 3 bases lay outside the gene matches. This chain's CDR3 is CASSSSGKTGELFF. The CDR3 nucleotides are TGTGCCAGCAGCTCTAGCGGGAAAACCGGGGAGCTGTTTTTT.

This chain uses TRBV10-3 with TRBJ2-2; 9 bases agree with TRBD2. The CDR3 runs 15 residues. V trimming: 10 bases; J trimming: 3 bases; junction bases outside the gene matches: 9. Germline-derived CDR1 and CDR2 are ENHRY and SYGVKD. CDR3 loop: CATRKLAGYTGELFF. The CDR3 nucleotides read TGTGCCACCAGGAAGCTAGCGGGATACACCGGGGAGCTGTTTTTT.

The chain carries TRBV7-8 and TRBJ2-7; 12 bases are a match to TRBD1. Germline loops: CDR1 SGHVS, CDR2 FQNEAQ. The CDR3 spans 15 residues. J lost 3 bases, V lost 3 bases, and 3 bases had no gene match. As DNA, the CDR3 is TGTGCCAGCAGCTTGGGGACAGGGGGCGTCTACGAGCAGTACTTC. This encodes CASSLGTGGVYEQYF.

CDR3 sequence: CASSERGGTETQYF. The CDR3, as DNA: TGTGCCAGCAGTGAACGCGGGGGGACGGAGACCCAGTACTTC. The gene calls are TRBV25-1 and TRBJ2-5, with 8 positions matching TRBD2. The V and J ends lost 2 bases and 5 bases, in that order; junction bases with no gene match: 4. Germline V gives CDR1 MGHDK, CDR2 SYGVNS. The CDR3 runs 14 residues.

This clonotype was counted only a few times. This chain's CDR3 is CASSVDGGSGNTIYF. The CDR3 DNA reads as TGTGCCAGCAGCGTAGACGGGGGGTCTGGAAACACCATATATTTT. This chain joins TRBV9 and TRBJ1-3; tentatively, D is TRBD1 (5 bases). CDR1 and CDR2 (germline): SGDLS, YYNGEE. This CDR3 comprises 15 residues. Trimming shortened V by 0 bases and J by 1 base, and 8 bases separated the two germline ends.

The chain carries TRBV27 and TRBJ2-7; D is possibly TRBD1 or TRBD2 (5 bases each). This CDR3 contains 15 residues. V lost 5 bases, J lost 7 bases, and 21 bases lay in between. The germline V gene encodes CDR1 MNHEY and CDR2 SMNVEV (reference sequence). The CDR3 loop reads CASSTPGRRYGEQYF. In nucleotides, the CDR3 is TGTGCCAGCAGTACCCCGGGACGTCGGTATGGTGAGCAGTACTTC.

This clonotype has ten or more counts. The V and J genes are TRBV3-1 and TRBJ2-7; D is uncertain. Germline V gives CDR1 LGHDT, CDR2 YNNKEL (reference sequence). V lost 1 base, J lost 2 bases, and 12 bases lay in between. This CDR3 is 15 amino acids long. This CDR3 is CASSQGIAQTYEQYF. Written as DNA, the CDR3 is TGTGCCAGCAGCCAAGGCATAGCACAAACCTACGAGCAGTACTTC.

The chain links TRBV19 to TRBJ2-7; 10 bases are shared with TRBD2. V shed 7 bases and J 0 bases; nucleotides not matched to a gene: 3. The CDR3 is 14 amino acids. The germline V gene has CDR1 LNHDA and CDR2 SQIVND (reference sequence). The CDR3 coding sequence is TGTGCCAGTACTCCTAGCGGGAGCTCCTACGAGCAGTACTTC. Its protein is CASTPSGSSYEQYF. Full variable domain (remainder filled in from reference TRBV19 and TRBJ2-7): DGGITQSPKYLFRKEGQNVTLSCEQNLNHDAMYWYRQDPGQGLRLIYYSQIVNDFQKGDIAEGYSVSREKKESFPLTVTSAQKNPTAFYLCASTPSGSSYEQYFGPGTRLTVT.

This clonotype was observed at least ten times. The rearrangement joins TRBV7-9 to TRBJ2-2; D perhaps matches TRBD1 (6 bases). The CDR3 has 17 residues. Germline V lookup: CDR1 SEHNR, CDR2 FQNEAQ (reference sequence). Trimming stripped 5 bases from V and 0 bases from J, with 16 bases between. The CDR3 reads CASSDPRQDPNTGELFF. In nucleotides, the CDR3 is TGTGCCAGCAGCGACCCCAGACAGGATCCGAACACCGGGGAGCTGTTTTTT.

This chain links TRBV5-6 with TRBJ1-2, with TRBD1 matching 8 bases. Germline trimming cut 4 bases from V and 4 bases from J; bases unmatched to any gene: 6. The CDR3 spans 14 residues. Looked up from germline, CDR1 is SGHDT and CDR2 is YYEEEE. In nucleotides, the CDR3 is TGTGCCAGCAGCAGACCGGGACAGGCCTATGGCTACACCTTC. Translation: CASSRPGQAYGYTF.